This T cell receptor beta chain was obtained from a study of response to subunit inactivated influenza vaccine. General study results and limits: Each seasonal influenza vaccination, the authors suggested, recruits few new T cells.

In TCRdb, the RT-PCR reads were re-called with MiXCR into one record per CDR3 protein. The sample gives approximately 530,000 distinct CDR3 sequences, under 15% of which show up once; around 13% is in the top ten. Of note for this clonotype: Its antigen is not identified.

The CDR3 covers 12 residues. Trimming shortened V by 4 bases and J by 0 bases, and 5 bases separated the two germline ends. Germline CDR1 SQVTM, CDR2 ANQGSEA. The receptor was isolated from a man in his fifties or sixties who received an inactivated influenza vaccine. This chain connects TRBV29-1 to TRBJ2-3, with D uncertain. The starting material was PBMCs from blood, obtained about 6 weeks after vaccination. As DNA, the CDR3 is TGCAGCGTTGCGGAGAGCACAGATACGCAGTATTTT. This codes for CSVAESTDTQYF.